Each of the 20 T cell receptor beta chains below was sequenced from the same sample in a study of patients and donors after allogeneic stem cell transplantation. TCRdb processed the RT-PCR reads anew with MiXCR; each CDR3 protein has one entry. Of about a million distinct CDR3 sequences in the sample, roughly 18% were seen once. The sequenced material came from blood, either unsorted or a sorted T cell fraction (not recorded which). The source is a human donor who was either an allogeneic HSCT recipient or a stem cell or donor lymphocyte infusion donor (not recorded which). It is not recorded whose cells these are; they may come from a transplant donor.

V is TRBV28 and J is TRBJ2-1; no clear D gene. CDR1 and CDR2 from the germline V gene are MDHEN and SYDVKM. This CDR3 comprises 12 residues. V was shortened by 2 bases and J by 15 bases, with 14 bases between the two germline ends. The CDR3 DNA is TGTGCCAGCAGTTTAAGAGTTGGGAAGCGGTTCTTC. Amino acid sequence: CASSLRVGKRFF. Based on the CDR3 plus reference TRBV28 and TRBJ2-1, the full variable domain is DVKVTQSSRYLVKRTGEKVFLECVQDMDHENMFWYRQDPGLGLRLIYFSYDVKMKEKGDIPEGYSVSREKKERFSLILESASTNQTSMYLCASSLRVGKRFFGPGTRLTVL.

This clonotype was counted ten times or more. The chain links TRBV7-9 to TRBJ2-1; TRBD2 aligns across 11 bases. The CDR3 is 13 residues long. The V and J ends lost 3 bases and 12 bases, in that order; junction bases with no gene match: 4. Germline values: CDR1 SEHNR, CDR2 FQNEAQ (reference sequence). The CDR3 nucleotides are TGTGCCAGCAGCTTGGGACTAGCGGTCGGGCAGTTCTTC. Protein product: CASSLGLAVGQFF.

This clonotype was counted ten times or more. The chain is built from TRBV12-3 or TRBV12-4 and TRBJ2-2; 12 bases line up with TRBD2. CDR3 length equals 17 residues. V dropped 7 bases and J dropped 4; count of bases not matched to a gene: 10. The CDR3 nucleotides are TGTGCCAGCATCGGACTAGCGGGATTGGTCGTCACCGGGGAGCTGTTTTTT. This translates into CASIGLAGLVVTGELFF.

This clonotype was observed a few times. This chain uses TRBV27 with TRBJ2-1; 8 bases align to TRBD2. J gave up 7 bases and V 7 bases, and 12 bases lay outside the gene matches. The germline V gene encodes CDR1 MNHEY and CDR2 SMNVEV (reference sequence). The length of the CDR3 is 15 residues. In nucleotides, the CDR3 is TGTGCCAGCACCACCGGGACTAGAGCATGGAATGAGCAGTTCTTC. Translation gives CASTTGTRAWNEQFF.

The chain recombines TRBV2 with TRBJ2-3, with a weak D call TRBD1 (6 bases). This CDR3 comprises 14 residues. Germline CDR1 is SNHLY and CDR2 is FYNNEI. V was trimmed by 8 bases and J by 1 base, leaving 13 bases between them. Written as DNA, the CDR3 is TGTGCCAGCGGCCGGGACACCCGCACAGATACGCAGTATTTT. The encoded protein is CASGRDTRTDTQYF.

V gene TRBV30 combines with J gene TRBJ2-5, with D perhaps TRBD1 or TRBD2 (5 bases each). Germline values: CDR1 GTSNPN, CDR2 SVGIG (reference sequence). V was shortened by 2 bases and J by 2 bases, with 15 bases between the two germline ends. The CDR3 runs 15 residues. CDR3 DNA sequence: TGTGCCTGGAGTCCGGTGGGGGAAATACAAGAGACCCAGTACTTC. This gives the protein CAWSPVGEIQETQYF.

This chain joins TRBV12-3 or TRBV12-4 and TRBJ1-2; tentatively, D is TRBD1 (5 bases). The V gene lost 5 bases and the J gene lost 4 bases, with 20 bases spanning the gap. The CDR3 is 16 amino acids. CDR3 DNA sequence: TGTGCCAGCAGTGGTTTAACCCTGGACACTTCCTATGGCTACACCTTC. Translated: CASSGLTLDTSYGYTF.

This clonotype has only a few counts. For the CDR3, the DNA is TGCAGCGCGGGACAGGGGGCAACTAATGAAAAACTGTTTTTT. Its protein product is CSAGQGATNEKLFF. J is TRBJ1-4 and V is TRBV29-1; 11 nucleotides agree with TRBD1. CDR1 SQVTM and CDR2 ANQGSEA come from the germline V gene. The CDR3 extends over 14 amino acids. Trimming took 7 bases from V and 0 from J; bases not matched to a gene: 1.

The table lists this clonotype with a few counts. The rearrangement uses TRBV24-1 and TRBJ1-2, with D possibly matching TRBD1 (5 bases). Trimming cost V 1 base and J 8 bases, with 13 bases left between them. Germline loops: CDR1 KGHDR, CDR2 SFDVKD. The CDR3 runs 14 residues. The DNA for the CDR3 is TGTGCCACCAGTGATTTTGCCAGGGTAGACGGCTACACCTTC. The encoded protein is CATSDFARVDGYTF.

This clonotype was counted a few times. This chain joins TRBV20-1 and TRBJ2-7, with 9 bases fitting TRBD1. CDR3 length: 15 residues. Per the germline V gene, CDR1 is DFQATT and CDR2 is SNEGSKA (reference sequence). The V segment lost 0 bases and the J segment 2 bases; nucleotides outside the gene matches: 5. CDR3 in amino acids: CSARDLGQGPYEQYF. In DNA, the CDR3 is TGCAGTGCTAGAGATCTTGGACAGGGGCCCTACGAGCAGTACTTC.

The rearrangement joins TRBV12-3 or TRBV12-4 to TRBJ1-2; TRBD1 agrees at 8 bases. V was pared by 1 base and J by 2 bases, with 6 bases of the junction left unmatched. The CDR3 has 16 amino acids. Here the CDR3 DNA reads TGTGCCAGCAGTTTAGACGCAGGGGGCGGGAACTATGGCTACACCTTC. Translated, it gives CASSLDAGGGNYGYTF.

This clonotype showed up just a few times. The chain uses TRBV4-1 and TRBJ2-1, with a weak D call TRBD1 (6 bases). The ends were cut back, 4 bases at V and 6 bases at J, with 16 bases in the middle. The CDR3 totals 15 residues. CDR1 is MGHRA, CDR2 YSYEKL, per germline. The DNA of the CDR3 is TGCGCCAGCAGCCGATCACAGGGTATAGGCAATGAGCAGTTCTTC. Translation: CASSRSQGIGNEQFF.

This clonotype was counted many times. J is TRBJ2-1 and V is TRBV11-2; TRBD2 aligns across 11 bases. The CDR3 extends over 13 amino acids. The germline CDR1 and CDR2 sequences are SGHAT and FQNNGV. Unmatched junction bases numbered 2, after V lost 8 bases and J lost 5 bases. This CDR3 reads CASAGLADNEQFF. CDR3 bases: TGTGCCAGCGCGGGACTAGCGGACAATGAGCAGTTCTTC.

This clonotype was counted a few times. The rearrangement joins TRBV5-1 to TRBJ2-7, with D possibly called TRBD1 or TRBD2 (5 bases each). Between the trimmed V and J ends, which lost 5 bases and 2 bases, there was a span of 11 bases. Per germline, CDR1 SGHRS and CDR2 YFSETQ. The CDR3 has 13 amino acids. CDR3 sequence reads: CASRVRGAYEQYF. CDR3 coding DNA: TGCGCCAGCAGGGTGCGAGGGGCCTACGAGCAGTACTTC.

This clonotype was counted at least ten times. The CDR3 protein is CASSLVQGQPQHF. The CDR3 DNA reads as TGTGCCAGCAGCTTAGTACAGGGCCAGCCCCAGCATTTT. This rearrangement joins TRBV7-9 to TRBJ1-5; the D gene is possibly TRBD1 (6 bases). The V gene lost 1 base and the J gene lost 7 bases, with 8 bases spanning the gap. This CDR3 spans 13 amino acids. The germline V gene has CDR1 SEHNR and CDR2 FQNEAQ (reference sequence).

The chain links TRBV5-1 to TRBJ1-1; D is ambiguous. V gave up 4 bases and J gave up 4 bases, with 14 bases separating them. The CDR3 is 14 residues long. Germline assignment: CDR1 SGHRS and CDR2 YFSETQ. This CDR3 reads CASSQLKRGTEAFF. CDR3 in DNA: TGCGCCAGCAGCCAACTAAAACGGGGCACTGAAGCTTTCTTT. Full variable domain (remainder filled in from reference TRBV5-1 and TRBJ1-1): KAGVTQTPRYLIKTRGQQVTLSCSPISGHRSVSWYQQTPGQGLQFLFEYFSETQRNKGNFPGRFSGRQFSNSRSEMNVSTLELGDSALYLCASSQLKRGTEAFFGQGTRLTVV.

V is TRBV27 and J is TRBJ2-1, with 9 bases that match TRBD1. CDR1 and CDR2 (germline): MNHEY, SMNVEV (reference sequence). CDR3 length: 15 residues. V was pared by 2 bases and J by 7 bases, with 6 bases of the junction left unmatched. The CDR3 loop is CASSLVTGGGNEQFF. The CDR3 DNA follows: TGTGCCAGCAGTTTAGTGACAGGGGGGGGTAATGAGCAGTTCTTC.

The chain links TRBV29-1 to TRBJ2-2; no clear D. The V end was cut by 7 bases, the J end by 2 bases, with 11 bases between. Per the germline V gene, CDR1 is SQVTM and CDR2 is ANQGSEA. The length of the CDR3 is 13 residues. CDR3 region: CSAGPLNTGELFF. The CDR3, as DNA: TGCAGCGCCGGACCGTTAAACACCGGGGAGCTGTTTTTT.

This clonotype was picked up a small number of times. The chain carries TRBV7-2 and TRBJ1-5; D is uncertain. Between the trimmed V and J ends, which lost 1 base and 7 bases, there was a span of 8 bases. CDR1 is SGHTA and CDR2 is FQGNSA in the germline V gene. The CDR3 is 13 residues long. This CDR3 is CASSLEAKQPQHF. CDR3 DNA: TGTGCCAGCAGCTTAGAGGCGAAACAGCCCCAGCATTTT.

The chain employs TRBV20-1 and TRBJ2-3; 10 nucleotides match TRBD2. The trim removed 3 bases at V and 4 bases at J, leaving 7 bases unmatched. CDR1 and CDR2 from the germline V gene are DFQATT and SNEGSKA (reference sequence). The CDR3 is made up of 15 amino acids. CDR3 sequence reads: CSASSLAGASDTQYF. Here the CDR3 DNA reads TGCAGTGCTAGTTCCCTAGCGGGAGCCTCAGATACGCAGTATTTT.